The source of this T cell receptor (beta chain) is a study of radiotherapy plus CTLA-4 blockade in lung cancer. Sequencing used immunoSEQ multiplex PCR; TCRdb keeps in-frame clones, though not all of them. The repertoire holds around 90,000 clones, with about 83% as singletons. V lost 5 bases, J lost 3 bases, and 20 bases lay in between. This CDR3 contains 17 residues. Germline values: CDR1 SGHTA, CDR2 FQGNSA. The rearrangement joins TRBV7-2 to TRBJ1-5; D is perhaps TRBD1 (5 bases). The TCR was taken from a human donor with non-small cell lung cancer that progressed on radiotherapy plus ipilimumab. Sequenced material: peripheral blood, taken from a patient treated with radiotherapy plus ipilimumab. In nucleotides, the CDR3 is TGTGCCAGCAGCAAAGACAGTTTAAGCCCGTACAATCAGCCCCAGCATTTT. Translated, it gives CASSKDSLSPYNQPQHF.